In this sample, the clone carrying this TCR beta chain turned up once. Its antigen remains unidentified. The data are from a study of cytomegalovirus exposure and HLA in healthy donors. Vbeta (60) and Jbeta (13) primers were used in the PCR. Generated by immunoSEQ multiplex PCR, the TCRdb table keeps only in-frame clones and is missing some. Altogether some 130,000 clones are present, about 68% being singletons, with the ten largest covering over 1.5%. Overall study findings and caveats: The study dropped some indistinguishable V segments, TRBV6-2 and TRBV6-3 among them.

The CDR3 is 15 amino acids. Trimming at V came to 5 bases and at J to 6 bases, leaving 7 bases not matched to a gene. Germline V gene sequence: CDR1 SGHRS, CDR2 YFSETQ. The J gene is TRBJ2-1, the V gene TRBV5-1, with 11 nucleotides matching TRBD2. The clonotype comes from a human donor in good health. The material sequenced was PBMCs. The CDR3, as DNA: TGCGCCAGCAGTCTTAGCGGGAGGGCCAGCAATGAGCAGTTCTTC. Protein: CASSLSGRASNEQFF.